Sequencing of this T cell receptor beta chain was carried out in a study of identical twins. The cDNA had a unique molecular identifier and a template-switch universal primer site. TCRdb re-derived calls from the 5' RACE reads in MiXCR, one entry per CDR3 protein. Among more than 650,000 distinct CDR3 sequences listed, around 6% were seen once. V shed 0 bases, J shed 8 bases, and the junction held 4 bases outside the gene matches. The germline V gene has CDR1 MNHEY and CDR2 SVGAGI. The CDR3 has 14 residues. Concerning this clonotype: The antigen is unknown.

Points from the study as a whole: The conclusions drew on cross-sectional statistical analysis instead of tracking the same donors.

Sequencing was carried out using naive T cells sorted from blood. The chain combines TRBV6-5 with TRBJ1-5, with 7 bases that match TRBD1. This sequence was found in a man between 18 and 29 years old in good health. CDR3 protein: CASSYSATGKPQHF. The CDR3 DNA sequence: TGTGCCAGCAGTTACTCGGCGACAGGGAAGCCCCAGCATTTT.